This TCR beta chain appears in the sequencing data of a study of cytomegalovirus exposure and HLA in healthy donors. Study context: Inside one of the first data releases sat some 93 million unique TCRs taken from HLA-typed donors.

The PCR had 60 Vbeta and 13 Jbeta primers. The table came from immunoSEQ multiplex PCR; TCRdb's copy has only in-frame clones and leaves some out. Here the sample spans about 150,000 clones, approximately 75% being singletons. Germline CDR1 SEHNR, CDR2 FQNEAQ (reference sequence). V lost 5 bases and J 7 bases, leaving 17 bases between the germline ends. This CDR3 region has 14 residues. Sequenced sample: PBMCs. V usage is TRBV7-9 and J usage is TRBJ1-2, with D unclear. The sequence came from a man aged 18 to 30 in good health and CMV-seronegative. The CDR3 DNA sequence: TGTGCCAGCAGCCCAGCGGGCACGGCAAGTGGCTACACCTTC. Translation: CASSPAGTASGYTF.